These 3 T cell receptor beta chains were all obtained from the same sample, sequenced in a study of vaccination and CD4 T cells after COVID-19. Noted treatment: roughly 11-day PBMC culture with coronavirus spike peptide pools or control peptides (ViraFEST assay). No antigens are known for them. Sequencing of the DNA from cultured CD4+ T cells was carried out with the Oncomine TCR Beta short-read assay. From the PCR reads, TCRdb called clonotypes with MiXCR, one entry per CDR3 protein. In the table there are around 11,000 distinct CDR3 sequences, around 40% of which are singletons. Sequencing used CD4+ T cells from blood, cultured in vitro, obtained after SARS-CoV-2 vaccination. All receptors come from a human donor who had recovered from COVID-19.

The chain combines TRBV30 with TRBJ1-1; tentative D call: TRBD1 (5 bases). Germline V CDR1 and CDR2: GTSNPN, SVGIG (reference sequence). V shed 0 bases and J shed 4 bases, with 18 bases lying between them. The CDR3 spans 16 residues. CDR3 nucleotide sequence: TGTGCCTGGAGTGTACAATGGGGCGAACCGGTCACTGAAGCTTTCTTT. This encodes CAWSVQWGEPVTEAFF.

The chain combines TRBV5-6 with TRBJ1-1; no clear D gene. Trimming took 1 base from V and 3 from J, leaving 7 bases between them. CDR3 length: 13 residues. Germline V gives CDR1 SGHDT, CDR2 YYEEEE. The CDR3 loop is CASSLITDTEAFF. In DNA, the CDR3 is TGTGCCAGCAGCTTGATCACTGACACTGAAGCTTTCTTT.

The gene calls are TRBV28 and TRBJ2-7; 10 bases map to TRBD1. The CDR3 has 15 amino acids. V was clipped by 5 bases and J by 2 bases; unmatched bases: 6. The V gene's germline CDR1 is MDHEN and CDR2 SYDVKM. The CDR3, as DNA: TGTGCCAGCAGTCCGAGGGGACAGGGGACCTACGAGCAGTACTTC. This gives the protein CASSPRGQGTYEQYF.